This TCR beta chain originates from a study of blood T cell repertoires in COVID-19. Study as a whole: Material from acute and convalescent COVID-19 was sourced from the United States, Italy and Spain. Nucleic acid was either cDNA or gDNA, and it came from T cells, B-cell-depleted T cells, or PBMCs.

The CDR3 runs 16 residues. V shed 0 bases and J 2 bases; nucleotides not matched to a gene: 4. The germline gives CDR1 SGHVS, CDR2 FQNEAQ. One Seattle source followed patients from active infection through their disease course. Here immunoSEQ multiplex PCR was the method, and the copy in TCRdb shows in-frame clones only, minus some. The table lists about 150,000 clones, about four fifths of them singletons. The clonotype was recovered from a woman older than 75 with COVID-19, enrolled during active disease. The chain uses TRBV7-8 and TRBJ2-1, with 7 bases fitting TRBD1. Sequencing used peripheral blood. The CDR3 coding sequence is TGTGCCAGCAGCTTAGCTCTAGGGACAGCCTACAATGAGCAGTTCTTC. Protein: CASSLALGTAYNEQFF.